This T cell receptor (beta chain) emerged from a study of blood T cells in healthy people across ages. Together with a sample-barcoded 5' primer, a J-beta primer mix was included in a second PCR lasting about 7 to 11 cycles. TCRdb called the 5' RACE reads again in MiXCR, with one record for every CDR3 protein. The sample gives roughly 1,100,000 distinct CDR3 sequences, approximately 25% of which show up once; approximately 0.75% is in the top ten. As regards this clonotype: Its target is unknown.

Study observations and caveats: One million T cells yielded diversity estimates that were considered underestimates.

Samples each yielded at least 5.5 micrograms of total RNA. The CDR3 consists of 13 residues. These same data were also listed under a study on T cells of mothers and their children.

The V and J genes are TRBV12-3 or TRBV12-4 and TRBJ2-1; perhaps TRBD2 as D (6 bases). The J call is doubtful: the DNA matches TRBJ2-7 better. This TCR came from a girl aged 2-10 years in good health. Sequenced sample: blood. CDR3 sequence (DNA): TGTGCCAGCAGTTTAGCGGGGGACTGCGAGCAGTACTTC. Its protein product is CASSLAGDCEQYF.